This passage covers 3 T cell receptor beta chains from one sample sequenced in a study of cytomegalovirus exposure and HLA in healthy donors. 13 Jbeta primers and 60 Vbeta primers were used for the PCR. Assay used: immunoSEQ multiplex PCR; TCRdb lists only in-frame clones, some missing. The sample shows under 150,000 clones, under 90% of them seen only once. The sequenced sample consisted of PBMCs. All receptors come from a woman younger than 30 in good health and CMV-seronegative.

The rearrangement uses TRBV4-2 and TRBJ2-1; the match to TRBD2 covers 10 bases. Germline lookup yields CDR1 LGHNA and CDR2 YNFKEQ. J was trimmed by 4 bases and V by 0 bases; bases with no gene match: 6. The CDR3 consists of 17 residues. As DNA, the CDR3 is TGTGCCAGCAGCCAAGATGTTCAGCGGGAGGGATACAATGAGCAGTTCTTC. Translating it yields CASSQDVQREGYNEQFF.

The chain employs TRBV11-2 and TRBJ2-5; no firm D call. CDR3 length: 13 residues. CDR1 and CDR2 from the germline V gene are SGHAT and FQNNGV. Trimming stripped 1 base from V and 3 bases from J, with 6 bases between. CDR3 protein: CASSLGQKETQYF. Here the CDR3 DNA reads TGTGCCAGCAGCTTAGGCCAGAAAGAGACCCAGTACTTC.

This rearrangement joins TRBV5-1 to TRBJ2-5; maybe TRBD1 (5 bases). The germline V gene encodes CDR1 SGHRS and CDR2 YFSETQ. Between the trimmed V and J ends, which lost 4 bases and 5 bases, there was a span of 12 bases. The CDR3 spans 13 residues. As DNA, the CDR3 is TGCGCCAGCAGCCTGGGCAGGGCCGAGACCCAGTACTTC. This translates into CASSLGRAETQYF.